The 26 T cell receptor beta chains listed next were all sequenced from one sample in a study of T cells after yellow fever vaccination. TCRdb re-called the 5' RACE reads with MiXCR, one entry per CDR3 protein. The table has about 630,000 distinct CDR3 sequences, 12% seen once. Sequenced material: PBMCs, taken on the day of the yellow fever booster vaccination. The receptor set was obtained from a man younger than 40 who received the YFV17D yellow fever vaccine.

This sequence joins TRBV6-2 or TRBV6-3 and TRBJ2-7; the D is unclear. The V end was cut by 0 bases, the J end by 1 base, with 19 bases between. Germline values: CDR1 MNHEY, CDR2 SVGEGT. The CDR3 totals 18 residues. CDR3 loop: CASSYSHVDQDGSYEQYF. The DNA for the CDR3 is TGTGCCAGCAGTTACTCCCATGTAGACCAGGATGGGTCCTACGAGCAGTACTTC.

This clonotype came up a few times. The chain links TRBV7-9 to TRBJ2-7, with 9 bases lining up with TRBD1. Per the germline V gene, CDR1 is SEHNR and CDR2 is FQNEAQ (reference sequence). V dropped 4 bases and J dropped 5; count of bases not matched to a gene: 6. CDR3 size: 14 residues. CDR3 coding DNA: TGTGCCAGCAGCTACGGACAGGGGACCAACGAGCAGTACTTC. Translating gives CASSYGQGTNEQYF.

V and J are TRBV9 and TRBJ2-3; no reliable D call. From germline, CDR1 is SGDLS and CDR2 YYNGEE. This CDR3 has 14 amino acids. Trimming stripped 4 bases from V and 7 bases from J, with 16 bases between. In DNA, the CDR3 is TGTGCCAGCAGCCCGAGAGACCCCTCAAATACGCAGTATTTT. It translates to CASSPRDPSNTQYF. Based on the CDR3 plus reference TRBV9 and TRBJ2-3, the full variable domain is DSGVTQTPKHLITATGQRVTLRCSPRSGDLSVYWYQQSLDQGLQFLIQYYNGEERAKGNILERFSAQQFPDLHSELNLSSLELGDSALYFCASSPRDPSNTQYFGPGTRLTVL.

In its sample, this clonotype was seen a few times. The chain links TRBV11-2 to TRBJ2-7; D remains ambiguous. Germline-derived CDR1 and CDR2 are SGHAT and FQNNGV. V was shortened by 2 bases and J by 12 bases, with 14 bases between the two germline ends. The CDR3 is 12 residues long. The CDR3 DNA is TGTGCCAGCAGCTTATTACGGCTAGAATCGTACTTC. Encoded protein: CASSLLRLESYF.

This rearrangement joins TRBV24-1 to TRBJ2-7; 9 bases match TRBD1. CDR1 is KGHDR, CDR2 SFDVKD, per germline. This CDR3 region has 13 residues. Trimming at V came to 3 bases and at J to 6 bases, leaving 2 bases not matched to a gene. As DNA, the CDR3 is TGTGCCACCAGTGATGGGACAGGGACCGAGCAGTACTTC. Translation gives CATSDGTGTEQYF.

This clonotype was observed once. The rearrangement joins TRBV7-6 to TRBJ2-1; D gene unclear. V lost 1 base and J lost 3, with 7 bases in between. The germline gives CDR1 SGHVS, CDR2 FNYEAQ. The CDR3 consists of 14 residues. DNA for the CDR3: TGTGCCAGCAGCTTAGAAAGTTTCTACAATGAGCAGTTCTTC. The encoded protein is CASSLESFYNEQFF.

This rearrangement joins TRBV7-9 to TRBJ1-4, with D unresolved. The CDR3 contains 13 residues. The germline gives CDR1 SEHNR, CDR2 FQNEAQ (reference sequence). The germline V and J ends were trimmed by 4 bases and 7 bases, with 10 bases remaining between them. The CDR3 spells CASSSGPPEKLFF. CDR3 DNA sequence: TGTGCCAGCAGCTCAGGACCTCCTGAAAAACTGTTTTTT. Full variable domain (remainder filled in from reference TRBV7-9 and TRBJ1-4): DTGVSQNPRHKITKRGQNVTFRCDPISEHNRLYWYRQTLGQGPEFLTYFQNEAQLEKSRLLSDRFSAERPKGSFSTLEIQRTEQGDSAMYLCASSSGPPEKLFFGSGTQLSVL.

This clonotype was picked up a small number of times. The V gene is TRBV20-1, the J gene TRBJ2-5; tentative D call: TRBD1 (5 bases). Trimming took off 6 bases at V and 0 bases at J, with 11 bases between the two ends. The CDR3 spans 13 residues. CDR1 DFQATT and CDR2 SNEGSKA come from the germline V gene (reference sequence). The CDR3 sequence: CSARRTHQETQYF. The CDR3 nucleotides are TGCAGTGCCCGCAGGACACACCAAGAGACCCAGTACTTC.

The chain combines TRBV7-8 with TRBJ2-7; 9 positions agree with TRBD2. Per the germline V gene, CDR1 is SGHVS and CDR2 is FQNEAQ. The junction had 3 bases not matched to a gene; V was cut back by 5 bases and J by 4 bases. The CDR3 has 13 residues. The CDR3 sequence: CASSPSGIYEQYF. The CDR3 DNA follows: TGTGCCAGCAGCCCTAGCGGGATTTACGAGCAGTACTTC.

This clonotype was found a few times. The V call is TRBV7-3, the J call TRBJ2-5; D is ambiguous. The CDR3 contains 14 residues. Trimming cost V 6 bases and J 2 bases, with 13 bases left between them. Germline CDR1 is SGHTA and CDR2 is FQGTGA. The CDR3 DNA reads as TGTGCCAGCAGGCGAACGGTGATACAAGAGACCCAGTACTTC. Translation: CASRRTVIQETQYF. The variable domain in full, with the rest retrieved from reference TRBV7-3 and TRBJ2-5, is GAGVSQTPSNKVTEKGKYVELRCDPISGHTALYWYRQSLGQGPEFLIYFQGTGAADDSGLPNDRFFAVRPEGSVSTLKIQRTERGDSAVYLCASRRTVIQETQYFGPGTRLLVL.

This sequence joins TRBV12-3 or TRBV12-4 and TRBJ2-5; D remains ambiguous. Between the trimmed V and J ends, which lost 6 bases and 4 bases, there was a span of 18 bases. The CDR3 spans 15 residues. CDR3 amino acids: CASRMTSRVGETQYF. For the CDR3, the DNA is TGTGCCAGCAGGATGACAAGTCGAGTAGGAGAGACCCAGTACTTC.

In its sample, this clonotype was seen many times. The genes are TRBV14 and TRBJ2-1; the D gene is possibly TRBD2 (6 bases). Deletions cut 9 bases from V and 8 bases from J, with 23 bases between. CDR1 and CDR2 (germline): SGHDN, FVKESK. The CDR3 totals 15 residues. The CDR3 here is CASKLTSQYNHEQFF. The CDR3, as DNA: TGTGCCAGTAAATTGACTAGTCAATACAATCATGAGCAGTTCTTC. Full variable domain (outside the CDR3, taken from reference TRBV14 and TRBJ2-1): EAGVTQFPSHSVIEKGQTVTLRCDPISGHDNLYWYRRVMGKEIKFLLHFVKESKQDESGMPNNRFLAERTGGTYSTLKVQPAELEDSGVYFCASKLTSQYNHEQFFGPGTRLTVL.

This clonotype was detected a few times. The CDR3 region is CASSQELDSGANVLTF. The CDR3 DNA sequence: TGCGCCAGCAGCCAAGAGCTGGACTCTGGGGCCAACGTCCTGACTTTC. The V and J genes are TRBV4-3 and TRBJ2-6, with D unclear. Germline CDR1 is LGHNA and CDR2 is YSLEER. Trimming took 0 bases from V and 0 from J, leaving 6 bases between them. This CDR3 region has 16 residues.

V usage is TRBV20-1 and J usage is TRBJ2-3; 9 bases map to TRBD1. The ends lost 7 bases at V and 3 bases at J; junction bases unmatched: 5. The CDR3 length is 13 residues. Germline CDR1 is DFQATT and CDR2 is SNEGSKA (reference sequence). Here the CDR3 reads CSVGTGSTDTQYF. In DNA form, the CDR3 reads TGCAGTGTCGGGACAGGGTCTACAGATACGCAGTATTTT.

This clonotype was counted a few times. The rearrangement uses TRBV4-3 and TRBJ1-6; D might be TRBD1 (5 bases). Germline CDR1 LGHNA, CDR2 YSLEER. V gave up 0 bases and J gave up 10 bases, with 16 bases separating them. The CDR3 has 16 residues. The DNA of the CDR3 is TGCGCCAGCAGCCAAGACGGGACCCCCTTTTTGTCACCCCTCCACTTT. This codes for CASSQDGTPFLSPLHF.

The J gene is TRBJ2-1, the V gene TRBV5-4, with 9 nucleotides matching TRBD2. Germline CDR1 and CDR2: SGHNT and YYREEE (reference sequence). V gave up 6 bases and J gave up 6 bases; unmatched junction bases: 13. CDR3 length: 16 amino acids. CDR3 DNA: TGTGCCAGCACCCCAGGTGGTAGCGGGAGTATCAATGAGCAGTTCTTC. As protein: CASTPGGSGSINEQFF.

This clonotype has a count of ten or more. The junction departs from germline at one end; a sequencing error may be responsible. V is TRBV7-6 and J is TRBJ2-6; TRBD2 agrees at 11 bases. CDR1 is SGHVS and CDR2 is FNYEAQ in the germline V gene. There are 17 residues in the CDR3. CDR3 bases: TGTGCCAGCAGTTTAGGACTAGCGGGCTCTGGGGCCAACGTCCTGACTTTC. Its translation: CASSLGLAGSGANVLTF.

This clonotype showed up many times. The chain has TRBV11-2 and TRBJ2-1, with 13 bases aligning to TRBD2. The germline gives CDR1 SGHAT, CDR2 FQNNGV. The junction had 7 bases not matched to a gene; V was cut back by 6 bases and J by 8 bases. The CDR3 runs 15 residues. CDR3 sequence: CASRSGLAGFDEQFF. The CDR3, as DNA: TGTGCCAGCAGATCGGGACTAGCGGGATTCGATGAGCAGTTCTTC.

This clonotype was picked up a small number of times. The chain combines TRBV28 with TRBJ2-3; TRBD2 aligns across 10 bases. V was pared by 7 bases and J by 5 bases, with 6 bases of the junction left unmatched. Per germline, CDR1 MDHEN and CDR2 SYDVKM. This CDR3 comprises 14 residues. This CDR3 reads CASNSGRQRDTQYF. DNA of the CDR3: TGTGCCAGCAATAGCGGGAGGCAGAGAGATACGCAGTATTTT.

At least ten counts were recorded for this clonotype. The J gene is TRBJ2-7, the V gene TRBV14; D uncertain. From germline, CDR1 is SGHDN and CDR2 FVKESK. The CDR3 is 12 residues long. V lost 5 bases and J lost 6, with 11 bases in between. The CDR3 nucleotides are TGTGCCAGCAGCTCCCGGTGGGGCGAGCAGTACTTC. Protein product: CASSSRWGEQYF.

This chain joins TRBV30 and TRBJ2-7; perhaps TRBD2 as D (6 bases). The CDR3 is 15 residues long. Germline CDR1 GTSNPN, CDR2 SVGIG (reference sequence). V lost 3 bases and J 3 bases, leaving 18 bases between the germline ends. As DNA, the CDR3 is TGTGCCTGGAGCATACTAGCAAGATACAACTACGAGCAGTACTTC. Translated: CAWSILARYNYEQYF.

The chain links TRBV7-9 to TRBJ2-3; 7 bases are a match to TRBD1. Germline trimming cut 3 bases from V and 3 bases from J; bases unmatched to any gene: 12. CDR1 and CDR2 from the germline V gene are SEHNR and FQNEAQ (reference sequence). This CDR3 has 17 amino acids. The CDR3 here is CASSFPKGAGSTDTQYF. DNA of the CDR3: TGTGCCAGCAGCTTTCCGAAGGGGGCTGGGAGTACAGATACGCAGTATTTT. Full variable domain (outside the CDR3, taken from reference TRBV7-9 and TRBJ2-3): DTGVSQNPRHKITKRGQNVTFRCDPISEHNRLYWYRQTLGQGPEFLTYFQNEAQLEKSRLLSDRFSAERPKGSFSTLEIQRTEQGDSAMYLCASSFPKGAGSTDTQYFGPGTRLTVL.

This clonotype was seen a few times. The rearrangement joins TRBV5-1 to TRBJ2-3; TRBD2 aligns across 7 bases. The CDR3 is made up of 15 amino acids. Unmatched junction bases numbered 6, after V lost 0 bases and J lost 5 bases. Germline CDR1 and CDR2: SGHRS and YFSETQ. CDR3 sequence: CASSLEASGIDTQYF. The CDR3 nucleotides read TGCGCCAGCAGCTTGGAGGCCAGCGGGATAGATACGCAGTATTTT.

The genes are TRBV5-1 and TRBJ2-7, with 8 bases lining up with TRBD2. Germline loops: CDR1 SGHRS, CDR2 YFSETQ. The CDR3 has 14 amino acids. V lost 3 bases to trimming and J lost 1 base; unmatched junction nucleotides: 3. CDR3 nucleotides: TGCGCCAGCAGCTGGGGACTAGTATCCTACGAGCAGTACTTC. It codes for CASSWGLVSYEQYF.

This chain connects TRBV4-3 to TRBJ2-7, with 9 bases that match TRBD1. Trimming removed 3 bases from V and 2 bases from J; junction bases left unmatched: 5. Germline V CDR1 and CDR2: LGHNA, YSLEER. The CDR3 loop spans 15 amino acids. CDR3: CASSQMRTGAYEQYF. The CDR3 region has the DNA TGCGCCAGCAGCCAGATGCGGACAGGGGCCTACGAGCAGTACTTC.

The chain has TRBV28 and TRBJ1-2; 8 nucleotides line up with TRBD1. The J segment lost 5 bases and the V segment lost 1 base, leaving 9 bases of the junction unmatched. CDR1 and CDR2 (germline): MDHEN, SYDVKM. This CDR3 spans 16 amino acids. CDR3 region: CASSLLTGVPGYGYTF. The CDR3 DNA follows: TGTGCCAGCAGTTTATTGACAGGGGTACCGGGGTATGGCTACACCTTC.